What follows describes a single T cell receptor beta chain. Its antigen is unidentified. Profiling relied on immunoSEQ multiplex PCR, and the TCRdb table lists in-frame clones only, not all of them. The sample lists 35,000 to 45,000 clones, roughly 84% occurring once. CDR1 is MNHEY, CDR2 SMNVEV, per germline (reference sequence). The CDR3 is made up of 15 amino acids. The ends lost 4 bases at V and 0 bases at J; junction bases unmatched: 5. The sample is drawn from a study of T cell responses to AZD1222 COVID-19 vaccine. Notes on the study in general: The study found vaccine-associated CD4 TCRs spanning spike, dominant at 160-218 and 743-854.

The chain combines TRBV27 with TRBJ2-7; 8 nucleotides agree with TRBD1. This sample comprised peripheral blood, obtained 28 days after the second AZD1222 dose. This clonotype was sampled from an adult who received the AZD1222 COVID-19 vaccine. In DNA form, the CDR3 reads TGTGCCAGCAGTTACAACAGGGGGAGCTCCTACGAGCAGTACTTC. Translating it yields CASSYNRGSSYEQYF.